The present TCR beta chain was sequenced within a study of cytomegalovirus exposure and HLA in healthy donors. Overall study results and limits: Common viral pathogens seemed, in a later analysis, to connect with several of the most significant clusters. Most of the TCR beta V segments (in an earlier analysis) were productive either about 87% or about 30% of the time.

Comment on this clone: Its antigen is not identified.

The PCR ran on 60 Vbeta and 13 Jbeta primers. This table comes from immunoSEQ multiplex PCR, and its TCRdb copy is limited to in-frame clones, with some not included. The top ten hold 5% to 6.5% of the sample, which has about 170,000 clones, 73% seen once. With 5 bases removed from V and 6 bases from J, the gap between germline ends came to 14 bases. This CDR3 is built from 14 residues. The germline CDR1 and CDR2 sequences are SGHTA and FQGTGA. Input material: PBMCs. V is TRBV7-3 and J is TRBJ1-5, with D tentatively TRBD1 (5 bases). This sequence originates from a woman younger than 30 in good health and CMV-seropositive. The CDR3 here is CASSHHGGPQPQHF. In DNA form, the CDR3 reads TGTGCCAGCAGCCACCACGGGGGTCCTCAGCCCCAGCATTTT.